Below, 27 T cell receptor beta chains from the same sample are listed, as sequenced in a study of blood T cell repertoires in COVID-19. The repertoire was sequenced with immunoSEQ multiplex PCR; TCRdb's copy has only in-frame clones and lacks some. Among approximately 130,000 clones, 65% to 90% were seen once, and the ten largest hold about 12%. The sample taken for sequencing was peripheral blood. These TCRs come from a human donor in a cohort sampled during active COVID-19.

The rearrangement uses TRBV19 and TRBJ1-2, with 9 bases identical to TRBD1. Germline CDR1 reads LNHDA; CDR2 reads SQIVND (reference sequence). The CDR3 consists of 15 residues. With V trimmed by 5 bases and J by 8 bases, 12 bases remained unmatched. This chain's CDR3 is CASSLGGNRGQGYTF. The CDR3 region has the DNA TGTGCCAGTAGTCTCGGAGGGAACAGGGGGCAAGGCTACACCTTC.

V is TRBV7-2 and J is TRBJ1-2; a possible D gene is TRBD1 (6 bases). CDR1 SGHTA and CDR2 FQGNSA come from the germline V gene. This CDR3 contains 15 residues. V was trimmed by 5 bases and J by 5 bases, leaving 18 bases between them. CDR3 protein: CASSPTTGSLYGYTF. CDR3 in DNA: TGTGCCAGCAGCCCGACCACAGGGTCCCTGTATGGCTACACCTTC.

This clone has just one count. This rearrangement joins TRBV11-2 to TRBJ1-4; 7 bases map to TRBD1. CDR3 size: 16 residues. V was pared by 1 base and J by 0 bases, with 2 bases of the junction left unmatched. Looked up from germline, CDR1 is SGHAT and CDR2 is FQNNGV. The CDR3 nucleotides are TGTGCCAGCAGCTTAGGAGGGGGCTCAACTAATGAAAAACTGTTTTTT. This translates into CASSLGGGSTNEKLFF.

The V gene is TRBV15, the J gene TRBJ2-7; TRBD2 agrees at 9 bases. The CDR3 is made up of 17 amino acids. Germline V gene data show CDR1 as LNHNV and CDR2 as YYDKDF (reference sequence). The V and J ends lost 0 bases and 6 bases, in that order; junction bases with no gene match: 12. The CDR3 loop reads CATSRDSGAGGRSEQYF. CDR3 DNA: TGTGCCACCAGCAGAGATTCTGGAGCGGGGGGCCGCTCCGAGCAGTACTTC.

This clone was counted once. The chain joins TRBV10-3 to TRBJ2-4; 8 bases match TRBD1. Germline CDR1 reads ENHRY; CDR2 reads SYGVKD. CDR3 size: 13 residues. J lost 8 bases, V lost 4 bases, and 4 bases had no gene match. The CDR3 loop is CAISAGGLDIQYF. In DNA, the CDR3 is TGTGCCATCAGTGCAGGGGGCTTAGACATTCAGTACTTC.

J is TRBJ2-7 and V is TRBV5-1; no clear D gene. Germline CDR1 and CDR2: SGHRS and YFSETQ. The CDR3 has 13 residues. The V and J ends lost 4 bases and 2 bases respectively, with 10 bases between them. CDR3 DNA: TGCGCCAGCAGCACGGGTTCGACCTACGAGCAGTACTTC. The encoded protein is CASSTGSTYEQYF.

V gene TRBV3-1 (or the pseudogene TRBV3-2) combines with J gene TRBJ1-2, with D hard to call. The CDR3 has 16 amino acids. Germline CDR1 reads LGHDT; CDR2 reads YNNKEL (reference sequence). V shed 0 bases and J shed 4 bases, with 15 bases lying between them. Written as DNA, the CDR3 is TGTGCCAGCAGCCAAGAAGAAAGCTGGGAGATCTATGGCTACACCTTC. Encoded protein: CASSQEESWEIYGYTF.

The chain employs TRBV6-2 or TRBV6-3 and TRBJ1-3; 10 positions agree with TRBD1. The CDR3 spans 16 residues. Germline CDR1 reads MNHEY; CDR2 reads SVGEGT. V gave up 4 bases and J gave up 1 base; unmatched junction bases: 4. In DNA, the CDR3 is TGTGCCAGCAGTTCCGGGACAGGGGCGTCTGGAAACACCATATATTTT. It translates to CASSSGTGASGNTIYF.

The genes are TRBV2 and TRBJ1-4; 9 nucleotides agree with TRBD1. Per the germline V gene, CDR1 is SNHLY and CDR2 is FYNNEI. V shed 7 bases and J 7 bases; nucleotides not matched to a gene: 7. This CDR3 region has 14 residues. The CDR3 protein is CASTLDRGGEKLFF. The CDR3 DNA is TGTGCCAGCACCCTGGACAGGGGCGGTGAAAAACTGTTTTTT.

This chain joins TRBV7-2 and TRBJ1-3, with a possible D match to TRBD1 (5 bases). This CDR3 region has 17 residues. From germline, CDR1 is SGHTA and CDR2 FQGNSA. V shed 2 bases and J shed 0 bases, with 14 bases lying between them. CDR3 region: CASSLRGLGDSGNTIYF. The CDR3 region has the DNA TGTGCCAGCAGCTTACGGGGGTTAGGAGACTCTGGAAACACCATATATTTT.

This sequence joins TRBV7-8 and TRBJ1-6, with TRBD1 as a possible D gene (6 bases). Germline V gene data show CDR1 as SGHVS and CDR2 as FQNEAQ. The CDR3 contains 16 residues. Trimming removed 6 bases at V and 8 bases at J, with 20 bases between. DNA of the CDR3: TGTGCCAGCAGTAAACCCCCCGGGGGGCAATATTCACCCCTCCACTTT. This codes for CASSKPPGGQYSPLHF.

The chain combines TRBV28 with TRBJ2-7; possibly TRBD2 for D (5 bases). V lost 3 bases and J lost 2, with 14 bases in between. The CDR3 sequence is 15 residues long. The V gene's germline CDR1 is MDHEN and CDR2 SYDVKM. The CDR3: CASSLDGELAYEQYF. The CDR3, as DNA: TGTGCCAGCAGTTTGGATGGGGAGCTCGCCTACGAGCAGTACTTC.

This chain links TRBV3-1 (or the pseudogene TRBV3-2) with TRBJ1-5; D ambiguous. This CDR3 region has 14 residues. Germline loops: CDR1 LGHDT, CDR2 YNNKEL (reference sequence). V gave up 6 bases and J gave up 7 bases, with 16 bases separating them. Here the CDR3 DNA reads TGTGCCAGCAGTCCCGAGCCCGCGGGCCAGCCCCAGCATTTT. Translating it yields CASSPEPAGQPQHF.

This clone was observed many times. The chain recombines TRBV6-6 with TRBJ2-6; D gene uncertain. The V end was cut by 4 bases, the J end by 0 bases, with 10 bases between. The CDR3 is 16 amino acids. Germline V gene lookup returns CDR1 MNHNY and CDR2 SVGAGI (reference sequence). CDR3 coding DNA: TGTGCCAGCAGTTCCCAGTCCTTCTCTGGGGCCAACGTCCTGACTTTC. Its protein product is CASSSQSFSGANVLTF.

CDR3 DNA sequence: TGTGCCAGGGAAGGACAGGGGGCGTTTCAGTTCTTC. Its protein is CAREGQGAFQFF. The chain uses TRBV2 and TRBJ2-1; 11 bases fit TRBD1. After removal of 9 bases from V and 13 bases from J, the junction contained 8 bases not matched to a gene. CDR1 and CDR2 (germline): SNHLY, FYNNEI. This CDR3 spans 12 amino acids.

The chain uses TRBV11-2 and TRBJ2-1, with TRBD2 as a possible D gene (5 bases). In germline, CDR1 is SGHAT, CDR2 FQNNGV. V shed 3 bases and J shed 0 bases, with 18 bases lying between them. This CDR3 comprises 18 residues. CDR3 coding DNA: TGTGCCAGCAGCTTTCTCCCCGGGATGGGAGCCTCCTACAATGAGCAGTTCTTC. As protein: CASSFLPGMGASYNEQFF.

CDR3 in amino acids: CASSLEPNQPQHF. As DNA, the CDR3 is TGCGCCAGCAGCTTGGAGCCCAATCAGCCCCAGCATTTT. The chain uses TRBV5-1 and TRBJ1-5; D not resolved. This CDR3 comprises 13 residues. In germline, CDR1 is SGHRS, CDR2 YFSETQ. V was clipped by 0 bases and J by 3 bases, with 4 bases between them.

V is TRBV10-3 and J is TRBJ2-7, with 13 nucleotides matching TRBD2. CDR3 length: 16 residues. Germline loops: CDR1 ENHRY, CDR2 SYGVKD. Trimming removed 4 bases from V and 0 bases from J; junction bases left unmatched: 3. CDR3 residues: CAISGTSGGSSYEQYF. The CDR3 bases are TGTGCCATCAGTGGGACTAGCGGGGGTAGCTCCTACGAGCAGTACTTC.

V and J are TRBV6-6 and TRBJ2-5; D call uncertain. Deletions cut 2 bases from V and 0 bases from J, with 4 bases between. The V gene's germline CDR1 is MNHNY and CDR2 SVGAGI (reference sequence). The CDR3 is 13 amino acids. CDR3 protein: CASSYVYQETQYF. DNA of the CDR3: TGTGCCAGCAGTTACGTCTACCAAGAGACCCAGTACTTC.

V gene TRBV7-2 combines with J gene TRBJ2-1; 13 nucleotides match TRBD2. V shed 4 bases and J 7 bases; nucleotides not matched to a gene: 4. The CDR3 totals 15 residues. The germline V gene has CDR1 SGHTA and CDR2 FQGNSA. The CDR3 bases are TGTGCCAGCAGCTCACCGGGACTAGCGGGGAATGAGCAGTTCTTC. The encoded protein is CASSSPGLAGNEQFF.

The chain joins TRBV15 to TRBJ2-2; weak D call: TRBD1 (6 bases). Per germline, CDR1 LNHNV and CDR2 YYDKDF (reference sequence). The ends were cut back, 0 bases at V and 2 bases at J, with 10 bases in the middle. The CDR3 sequence is 16 residues long. Here the CDR3 DNA reads TGTGCCACCAGCAGAGAGGGTGGGACAAACACCGGGGAGCTGTTTTTT. This codes for CATSREGGTNTGELFF.

The chain employs TRBV27 and TRBJ1-5; a weak D match, TRBD1 (5 bases). V gave up 6 bases and J gave up 6 bases, with 12 bases separating them. CDR3 length: 13 amino acids. Germline assignment: CDR1 MNHEY and CDR2 SMNVEV (reference sequence). The CDR3 is CASSRARAQPQHF. The CDR3 nucleotides are TGTGCCAGCAGCAGGGCCCGCGCTCAGCCCCAGCATTTT.

This CDR3 reads CASSPRQSTDTQYF. The CDR3 nucleotides are TGTGCCAGCAGTCCTCGACAGAGCACAGATACGCAGTATTTT. This sequence joins TRBV6-5 and TRBJ2-3; tentatively, D is TRBD1 (5 bases). With 5 bases removed from V and 0 bases from J, the gap between germline ends came to 9 bases. In germline, CDR1 is MNHEY, CDR2 SVGAGI. There are 14 residues in the CDR3.

The gene calls are TRBV14 and TRBJ1-1, with 10 positions matching TRBD1. The germline CDR1 and CDR2 sequences are SGHDN and FVKESK. The CDR3 spans 14 residues. The V gene end was trimmed by 4 bases and the J gene end by 4 bases; junction bases not matched to a gene: 3. Written as DNA, the CDR3 is TGTGCCAGCAGCCGGGACAGGGGCGGCACTGAAGCTTTCTTT. Translation gives CASSRDRGGTEAFF.

The chain recombines TRBV5-6 with TRBJ2-1; D is perhaps TRBD1 (5 bases). Trimming removed 5 bases from V and 9 bases from J, with 9 bases in between. The CDR3 runs to 11 residues. Germline lookup yields CDR1 SGHDT and CDR2 YYEEEE. DNA of the CDR3: TGTGCCAGCAGATGGGGCGGTGAGCAGTTCTTC. It codes for CASRWGGEQFF. Supplemented by reference TRBV5-6 and TRBJ2-1, the full variable domain reads DAGVTQSPTHLIKTRGQQVTLRCSPKSGHDTVSWYQQALGQGPQFIFQYYEEEERQRGNFPDRFSGHQFPNYSSELNVNALLLGDSALYLCASRWGGEQFFGPGTRLTVL.

The chain links TRBV7-9 to TRBJ2-1; 7 bases agree with TRBD1. The trim removed 5 bases at V and 10 bases at J, leaving 8 bases unmatched. The CDR3 extends over 13 amino acids. CDR1 is SEHNR and CDR2 is FQNEAQ in the germline V gene (reference sequence). CDR3: CASSLGQDREQFF. The CDR3 coding sequence is TGTGCCAGCAGCCTCGGGCAGGACAGGGAGCAGTTCTTC. The full variable domain, with the rest looked up from reference TRBV7-9 and TRBJ2-1, is DTGVSQNPRHKITKRGQNVTFRCDPISEHNRLYWYRQTLGQGPEFLTYFQNEAQLEKSRLLSDRFSAERPKGSFSTLEIQRTEQGDSAMYLCASSLGQDREQFFGPGTRLTVL.

The V and J genes are TRBV7-2 and TRBJ2-2; 10 nucleotides align to TRBD2. The J segment lost 4 bases and the V segment lost 1 base, leaving 6 bases of the junction unmatched. The CDR3 consists of 17 residues. The germline CDR1 and CDR2 sequences are SGHTA and FQGNSA. CDR3 bases: TGTGCCAGCAGCTTAGAAGCGGCTAGCGGGGGCACCGGGGAGCTGTTTTTT. Residues: CASSLEAASGGTGELFF.